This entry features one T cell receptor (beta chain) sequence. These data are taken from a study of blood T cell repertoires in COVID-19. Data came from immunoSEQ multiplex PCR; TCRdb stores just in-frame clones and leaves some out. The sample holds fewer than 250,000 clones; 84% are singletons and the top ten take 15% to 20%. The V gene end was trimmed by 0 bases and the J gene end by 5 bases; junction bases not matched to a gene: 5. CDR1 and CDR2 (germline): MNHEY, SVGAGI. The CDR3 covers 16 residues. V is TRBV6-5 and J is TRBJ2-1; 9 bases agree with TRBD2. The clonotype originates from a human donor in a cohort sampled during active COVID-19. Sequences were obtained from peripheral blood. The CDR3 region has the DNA TGTGCCAGCAGTTACTCCGGCGGGGGGGCCCACAATGAGCAGTTCTTC. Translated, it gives CASSYSGGGAHNEQFF.